The 14 T cell receptor beta chains below come from one sample, sequenced in a study of shared clonotypes between healthy human individuals. The assay was immunoSEQ multiplex PCR, and TCRdb's table has in-frame clones only and misses some. The table includes some 1.4 million clones, 95% to 97% detected once. Sequenced material: naive CD4+ T cells sorted from blood. Noted subset: CD45RA+ positively selected. These receptors were obtained from a young man in good health.

The chain links TRBV7-2 to TRBJ2-2; D possibly corresponds to TRBD2 (5 bases). V gave up 0 bases and J gave up 7 bases, with 9 bases separating them. Germline loops: CDR1 SGHTA, CDR2 FQGNSA. The CDR3 contains 14 residues. The CDR3 sequence: CASSLAAGGGELFF. The DNA for the CDR3 is TGTGCCAGCAGCTTAGCTGCCGGAGGCGGGGAGCTGTTTTTT.

The chain joins TRBV18 to TRBJ1-2, with D hard to call. V dropped 7 bases and J dropped 6 bases, with 15 bases sitting between them. The CDR3 is made up of 13 amino acids. Germline V CDR1 and CDR2: KGHSH, LQKENI. The CDR3 reads CASFSTGRNGYTF. CDR3 coding DNA: TGTGCCAGCTTCTCTACCGGGAGGAATGGCTACACCTTC.

The rearrangement links TRBV6-1 to TRBJ1-1; tentative D call: TRBD1 (5 bases). The CDR3 is 15 residues long. The germline V and J ends were trimmed by 7 bases and 8 bases, with 23 bases remaining between them. The germline CDR1 and CDR2 sequences are MNHNS and SASEGT. The CDR3 nucleotides read TGTGCCAGCACCCCCCGGGGGGTAAGCCGTCTGGAAGCTTTCTTT. Its translation is CASTPRGVSRLEAFF.

The chain recombines TRBV28 with TRBJ1-2; the D gene is possibly TRBD1 (5 bases). The CDR3 extends over 13 amino acids. Trimming took 5 bases from V and 5 from J, leaving 12 bases between them. Germline values: CDR1 MDHEN, CDR2 SYDVKM. The CDR3 region is CASSKRQGYGYTF. As DNA, the CDR3 is TGTGCCAGCAGTAAACGCCAGGGTTATGGCTACACCTTC.

This clone came up once. The rearrangement joins TRBV4-2 to TRBJ1-2, with D perhaps matching TRBD1 (5 bases). Deletions cut 3 bases from V and 5 bases from J, with 10 bases between. Germline V lookup: CDR1 LGHNA, CDR2 YNFKEQ. The CDR3 sequence is 13 residues long. Here the CDR3 DNA reads TGTGCCAGCAGCCAGCCAGGGAGGTATGGCTACACCTTC. This encodes CASSQPGRYGYTF.

This chain links TRBV5-1 with TRBJ2-7; D is unresolved. The CDR3 is 15 residues long. Looked up from germline, CDR1 is SGHRS and CDR2 is YFSETQ. Trimming pared 4 bases from V and 2 bases from J, leaving 16 bases between. DNA of the CDR3: TGCGCCAGCAGCCCCCGCCCTGTAACCGCCTACGAGCAGTACTTC. It translates to CASSPRPVTAYEQYF.

The chain is built from TRBV6-1 and TRBJ2-5; tentatively, D is TRBD1 (6 bases). In germline, CDR1 is MNHNS, CDR2 SASEGT. The V end was cut by 10 bases, the J end by 2 bases, with 14 bases between. CDR3 size: 13 residues. CDR3 sequence: CATTDRTQETQYF. DNA for the CDR3: TGTGCCACTACGGACAGAACTCAAGAGACCCAGTACTTC.

The chain carries TRBV5-4 and TRBJ2-7, with D maybe TRBD1 (5 bases). The V and J ends lost 0 bases and 5 bases respectively, with 9 bases between them. Germline CDR1 SGHNT, CDR2 YYREEE (reference sequence). The CDR3 sequence is 13 residues long. For the CDR3, the DNA is TGTGCCAGCAGCTTGGCAGGGTTACACGAGCAGTACTTC. Amino acids: CASSLAGLHEQYF.

The chain links TRBV4-1 to TRBJ1-5; possible D gene TRBD1, 5 bases. V dropped 4 bases and J dropped 3 bases, with 19 bases sitting between them. The CDR3 contains 17 residues. The V gene's germline CDR1 is MGHRA and CDR2 YSYEKL. The CDR3 nucleotides read TGCGCCAGCAGCCTCGTCCTGGCGGCAGGGAACAATCAGCCCCAGCATTTT. Translation gives CASSLVLAAGNNQPQHF.

The rearrangement uses TRBV10-3 and TRBJ1-2; D perhaps matches TRBD1 (6 bases). The CDR3 is 13 residues long. V was pared by 2 bases and J by 5 bases, with 9 bases between. Germline V gives CDR1 ENHRY, CDR2 SYGVKD. CDR3 nucleotides: TGTGCCATCAGTGAGCAGGGGTCTTATGGCTACACCTTC. As protein: CAISEQGSYGYTF.

The V and J genes are TRBV11-2 and TRBJ2-2, with 12 bases matching TRBD1. Germline V lookup: CDR1 SGHAT, CDR2 FQNNGV. Trimming removed 3 bases from V and 7 bases from J; junction bases left unmatched: 9. This CDR3 has 17 amino acids. The CDR3: CASSFIIGTGGFGELFF. In nucleotides, the CDR3 is TGTGCCAGCAGCTTCATAATCGGGACAGGGGGCTTCGGGGAGCTGTTTTTT.

V gene TRBV28 combines with J gene TRBJ2-1; weak D call: TRBD2 (6 bases). The germline gives CDR1 MDHEN, CDR2 SYDVKM. The CDR3 is made up of 16 amino acids. Trimming removed 4 bases from V and 0 bases from J, with 13 bases in between. This chain's CDR3 is CASSSPTRVSYNEQFF. In DNA form, the CDR3 reads TGTGCCAGCAGTTCCCCGACTAGGGTCTCCTACAATGAGCAGTTCTTC.

The rearrangement joins TRBV14 to TRBJ2-1, with a possible D match to TRBD2 (6 bases). This CDR3 region has 19 residues. V was clipped by 0 bases and J by 0 bases, with 18 bases between them. Germline V gene data show CDR1 as SGHDN and CDR2 as FVKESK. CDR3: CASSQDLKFRDFSYNEQFF. CDR3 sequence (DNA): TGTGCCAGCAGCCAAGATCTAAAGTTCCGGGACTTCTCCTACAATGAGCAGTTCTTC.

The rearrangement joins TRBV14 to TRBJ2-1; D unresolved. The germline V gene has CDR1 SGHDN and CDR2 FVKESK. The CDR3 runs 14 residues. The ends were cut back, 1 base at V and 3 bases at J, with 7 bases in the middle. CDR3 bases: TGTGCCAGCAGCCAAGTCGCATTCTACAATGAGCAGTTCTTC. Translation: CASSQVAFYNEQFF.